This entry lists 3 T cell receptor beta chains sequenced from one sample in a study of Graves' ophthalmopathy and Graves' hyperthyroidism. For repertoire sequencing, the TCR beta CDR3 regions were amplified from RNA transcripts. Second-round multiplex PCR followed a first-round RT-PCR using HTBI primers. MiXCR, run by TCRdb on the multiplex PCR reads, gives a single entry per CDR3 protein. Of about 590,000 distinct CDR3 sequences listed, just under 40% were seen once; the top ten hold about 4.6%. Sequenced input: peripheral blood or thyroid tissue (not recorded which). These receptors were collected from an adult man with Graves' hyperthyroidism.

CDR3 in amino acids: CSASGDSAYEQYF. CDR3 coding DNA: TGCAGTGCCAGCGGGGATAGCGCTTACGAGCAGTACTTC. The chain has TRBV20-1 and TRBJ2-7; TRBD2 aligns across 7 bases. The V gene end was trimmed by 6 bases and the J gene end by 4 bases; junction bases not matched to a gene: 9. Per the germline V gene, CDR1 is DFQATT and CDR2 is SNEGSKA (reference sequence). The CDR3 consists of 13 residues.

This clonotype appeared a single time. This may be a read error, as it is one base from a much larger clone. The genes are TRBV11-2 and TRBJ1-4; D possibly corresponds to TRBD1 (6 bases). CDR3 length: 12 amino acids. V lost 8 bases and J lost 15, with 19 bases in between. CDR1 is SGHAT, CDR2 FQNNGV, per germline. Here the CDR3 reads CASGPSTGRVFF. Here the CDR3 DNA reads TGTGCCAGCGGCCCGTCGACAGGCCGGGTGTTTTTT. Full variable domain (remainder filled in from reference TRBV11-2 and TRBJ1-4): EAGVAQSPRYKIIEKRQSVAFWCNPISGHATLYWYQQILGQGPKLLIQFQNNGVVDDSQLPKDRFSAERLKGVDSTLKIQPAKLEDSAVYLCASGPSTGRVFFGSGTQLSVL.

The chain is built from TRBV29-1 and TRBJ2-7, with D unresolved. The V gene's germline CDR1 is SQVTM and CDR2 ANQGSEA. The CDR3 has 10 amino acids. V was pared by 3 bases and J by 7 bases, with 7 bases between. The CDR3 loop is CSVDDNEQYF. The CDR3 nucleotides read TGCAGCGTTGACGACAATGAGCAGTACTTC.